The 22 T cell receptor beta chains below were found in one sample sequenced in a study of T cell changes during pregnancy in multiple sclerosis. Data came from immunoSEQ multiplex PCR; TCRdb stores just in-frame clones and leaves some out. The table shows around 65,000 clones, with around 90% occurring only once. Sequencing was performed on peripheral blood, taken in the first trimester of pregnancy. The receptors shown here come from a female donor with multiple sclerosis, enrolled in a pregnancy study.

CDR3: CASSEAGDKNIQYF. Here the CDR3 DNA reads TGTGCCAGCAGTGAGGCGGGAGACAAAAACATTCAGTACTTC. The chain carries TRBV6-4 and TRBJ2-4, with 7 bases lining up with TRBD2. The V segment lost 3 bases and the J segment 3 bases; nucleotides outside the gene matches: 2. Germline V CDR1 and CDR2: MRHNA, SNTAGT. The length of the CDR3 is 14 residues.

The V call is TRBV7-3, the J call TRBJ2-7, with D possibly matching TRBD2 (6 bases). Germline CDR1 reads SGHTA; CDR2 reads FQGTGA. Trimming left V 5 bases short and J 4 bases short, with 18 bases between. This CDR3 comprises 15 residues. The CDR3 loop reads CASSTRPGLIYEQYF. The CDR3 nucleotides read TGTGCCAGCAGCACGAGACCGGGACTCATTTACGAGCAGTACTTC.

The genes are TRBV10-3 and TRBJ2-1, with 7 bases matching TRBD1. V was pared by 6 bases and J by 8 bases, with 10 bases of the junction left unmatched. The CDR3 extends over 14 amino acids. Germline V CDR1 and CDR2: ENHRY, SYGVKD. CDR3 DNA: TGTGCCATCAGGGAGACAGGGAAGGGGGATGAGCAGTTCTTC. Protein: CAIRETGKGDEQFF.

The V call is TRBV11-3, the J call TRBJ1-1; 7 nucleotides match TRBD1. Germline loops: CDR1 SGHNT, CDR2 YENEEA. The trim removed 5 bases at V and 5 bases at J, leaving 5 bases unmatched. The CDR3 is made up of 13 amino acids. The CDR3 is CASSTQTGTEAFF. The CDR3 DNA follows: TGTGCCAGCAGCACCCAGACAGGGACTGAAGCTTTCTTT.

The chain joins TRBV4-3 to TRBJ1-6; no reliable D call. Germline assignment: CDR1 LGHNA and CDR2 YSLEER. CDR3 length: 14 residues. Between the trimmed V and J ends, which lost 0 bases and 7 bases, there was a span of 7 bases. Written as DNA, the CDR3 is TGCGCCAGCAGCCAAGAAGGCGGGAATTCACCCCTCCACTTT. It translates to CASSQEGGNSPLHF.

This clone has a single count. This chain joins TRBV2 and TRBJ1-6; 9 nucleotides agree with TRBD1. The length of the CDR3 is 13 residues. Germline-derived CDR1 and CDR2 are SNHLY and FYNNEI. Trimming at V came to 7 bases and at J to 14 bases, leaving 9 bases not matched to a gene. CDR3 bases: TGTGCCAGCAACCCGGGACAGGGCCTTTCCCTCCACTTT. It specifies CASNPGQGLSLHF.

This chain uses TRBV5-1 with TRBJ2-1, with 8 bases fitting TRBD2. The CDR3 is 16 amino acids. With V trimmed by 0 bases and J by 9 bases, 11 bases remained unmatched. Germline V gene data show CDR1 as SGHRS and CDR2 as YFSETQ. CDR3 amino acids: CASSLAAGTRRLEQFF. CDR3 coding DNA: TGCGCCAGCAGCTTGGCCGCGGGGACTAGGAGGCTTGAGCAGTTCTTC.

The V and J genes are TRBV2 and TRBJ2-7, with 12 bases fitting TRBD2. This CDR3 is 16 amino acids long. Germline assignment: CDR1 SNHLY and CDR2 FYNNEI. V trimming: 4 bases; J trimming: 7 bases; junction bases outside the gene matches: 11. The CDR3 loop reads CASSVLAGGGMGEQYF. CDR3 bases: TGTGCCAGCAGTGTACTAGCGGGAGGAGGTATGGGGGAGCAGTACTTC.

Written as DNA, the CDR3 is TGCGCCAGCAGCTTGTCGGGTGGAGAGACCCAGTACTTC. This codes for CASSLSGGETQYF. The chain links TRBV5-1 to TRBJ2-5; no clear D. The CDR3 is 13 residues long. Germline CDR1 is SGHRS and CDR2 is YFSETQ. V gave up 1 base and J gave up 4 bases, with 8 bases separating them.

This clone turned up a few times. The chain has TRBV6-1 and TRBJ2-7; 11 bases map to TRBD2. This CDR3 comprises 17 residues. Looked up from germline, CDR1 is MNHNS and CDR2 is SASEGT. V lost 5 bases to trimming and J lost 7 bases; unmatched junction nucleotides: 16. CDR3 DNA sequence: TGTGCCAGCAGTCAAGAGGGGATAGCGGGAGGGCCCCCGGAGCAGTACTTC. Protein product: CASSQEGIAGGPPEQYF.

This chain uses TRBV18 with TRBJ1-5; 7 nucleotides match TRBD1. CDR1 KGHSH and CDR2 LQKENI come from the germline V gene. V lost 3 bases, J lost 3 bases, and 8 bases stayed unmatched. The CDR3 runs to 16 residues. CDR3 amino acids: CASSPNEGQNNQPQHF. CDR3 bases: TGTGCCAGCTCACCGAATGAGGGACAGAACAATCAGCCCCAGCATTTT.

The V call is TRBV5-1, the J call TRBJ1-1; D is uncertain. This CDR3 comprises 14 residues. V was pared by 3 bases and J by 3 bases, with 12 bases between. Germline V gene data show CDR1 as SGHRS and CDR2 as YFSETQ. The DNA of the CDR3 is TGCGCCAGCAGCTCCGTCGGGTGGGACACTGAAGCTTTCTTT. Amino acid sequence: CASSSVGWDTEAFF.

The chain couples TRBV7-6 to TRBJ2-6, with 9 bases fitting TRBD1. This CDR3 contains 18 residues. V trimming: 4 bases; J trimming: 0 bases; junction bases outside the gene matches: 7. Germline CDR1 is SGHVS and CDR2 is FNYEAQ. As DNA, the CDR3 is TGTGCCAGCAGCTATGAGACAGGGGGACCCTCTGGGGCCAACGTCCTGACTTTC. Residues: CASSYETGGPSGANVLTF.

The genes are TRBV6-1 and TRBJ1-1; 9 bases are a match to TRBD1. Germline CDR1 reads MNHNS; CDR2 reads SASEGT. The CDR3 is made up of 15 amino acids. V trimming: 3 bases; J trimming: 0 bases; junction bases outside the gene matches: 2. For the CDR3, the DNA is TGTGCCAGCAGTGAGCGGGACAGGGTGAACACTGAAGCTTTCTTT. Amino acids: CASSERDRVNTEAFF.

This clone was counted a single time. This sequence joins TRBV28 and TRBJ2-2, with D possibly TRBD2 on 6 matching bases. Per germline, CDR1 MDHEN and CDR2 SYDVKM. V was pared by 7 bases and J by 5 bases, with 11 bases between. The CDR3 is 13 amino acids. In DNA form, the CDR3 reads TGTGCCAGCAAAATGGGAGGAACCGGGGAGCTGTTTTTT. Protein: CASKMGGTGELFF.

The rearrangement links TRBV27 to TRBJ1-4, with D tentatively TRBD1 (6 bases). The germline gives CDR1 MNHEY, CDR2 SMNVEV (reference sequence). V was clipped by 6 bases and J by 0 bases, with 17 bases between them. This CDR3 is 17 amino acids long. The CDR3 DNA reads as TGTGCCAGCAGCCGCGGACAGAAACCTGCAACTAATGAAAAACTGTTTTTT. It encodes CASSRGQKPATNEKLFF.

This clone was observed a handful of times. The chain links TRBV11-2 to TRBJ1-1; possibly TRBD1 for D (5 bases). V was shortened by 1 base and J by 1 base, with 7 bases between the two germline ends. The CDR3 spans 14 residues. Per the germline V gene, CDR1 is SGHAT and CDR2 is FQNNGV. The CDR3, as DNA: TGTGCCAGCAGCTTAGCACAGGAGAACACTGAAGCTTTCTTT. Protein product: CASSLAQENTEAFF. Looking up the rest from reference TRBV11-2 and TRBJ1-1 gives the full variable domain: EAGVAQSPRYKIIEKRQSVAFWCNPISGHATLYWYQQILGQGPKLLIQFQNNGVVDDSQLPKDRFSAERLKGVDSTLKIQPAKLEDSAVYLCASSLAQENTEAFFGQGTRLTVV.

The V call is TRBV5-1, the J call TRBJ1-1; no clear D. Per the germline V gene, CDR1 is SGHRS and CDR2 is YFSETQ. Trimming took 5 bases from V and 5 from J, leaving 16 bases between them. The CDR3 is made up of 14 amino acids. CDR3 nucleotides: TGCGCCAGCAGGACGGGGTCAGTTTTGACTGAAGCTTTCTTT. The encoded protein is CASRTGSVLTEAFF.

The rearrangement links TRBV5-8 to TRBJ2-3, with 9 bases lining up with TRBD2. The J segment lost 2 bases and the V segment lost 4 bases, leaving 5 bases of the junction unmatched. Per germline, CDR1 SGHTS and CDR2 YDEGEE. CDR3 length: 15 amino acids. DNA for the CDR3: TGTGCCAGCAGCGGGACTAGCTTTTTCACAGATACGCAGTATTTT. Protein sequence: CASSGTSFFTDTQYF.

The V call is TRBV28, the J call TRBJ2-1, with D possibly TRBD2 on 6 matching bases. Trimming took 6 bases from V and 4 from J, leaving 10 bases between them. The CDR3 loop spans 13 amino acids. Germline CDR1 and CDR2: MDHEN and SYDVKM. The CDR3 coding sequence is TGTGCCAGCAGCGCGGAGGGGTACAATGAGCAGTTCTTC. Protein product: CASSAEGYNEQFF.

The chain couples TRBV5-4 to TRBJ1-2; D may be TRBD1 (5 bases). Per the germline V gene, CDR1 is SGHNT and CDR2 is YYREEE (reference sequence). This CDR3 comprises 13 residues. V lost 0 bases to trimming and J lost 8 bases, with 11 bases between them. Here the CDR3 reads CASSLAGSGGYTF. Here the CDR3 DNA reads TGTGCCAGCAGCTTGGCCGGCTCAGGGGGCTACACCTTC.

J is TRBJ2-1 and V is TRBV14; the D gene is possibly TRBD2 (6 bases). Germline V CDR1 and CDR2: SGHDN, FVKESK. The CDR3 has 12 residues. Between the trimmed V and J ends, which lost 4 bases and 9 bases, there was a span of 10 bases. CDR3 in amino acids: CASSPRETEQFF. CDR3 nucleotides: TGTGCCAGCAGCCCCCGGGAGACTGAGCAGTTCTTC.